This TCR beta chain stems from a study of molecular identifiers for immune sequencing clone quantification. Naive CD8 libraries were made from roughly 20,000 to 1,000,000 sorted cells, and they used 10%, 30% or 50% RNA. This clonotype was observed at least ten times. V lost 0 bases to trimming and J lost 9 bases, with 12 bases between them. The germline CDR1 and CDR2 sequences are SGDLS and YYNGEE. This CDR3 contains 13 residues. Previously described methods and listed TCR primers were employed for the bulk TCR libraries. TCRdb passed the PCR reads through MiXCR, listing each CDR3 protein once. The repertoire has some 580,000 distinct CDR3 sequences, roughly 23% of them found once; the top ten carry 0.75% to 0.8%.

The chain combines TRBV9 with TRBJ1-1; a possible D gene is TRBD1 (5 bases). Source material: naive CD8+ T cells from blood, with Jurkat cell RNA spiked in. The subset denotes: FACS-sorted CD8+CD4-CCR7+CD45RA+ naive T cells. This sequence originates from a human donor in good health. Some libraries in this study had Jurkat cell RNA spiked in. The CDR3 loop is CASSVEGRLQAFF. The CDR3 DNA reads TGTGCCAGCAGCGTAGAGGGGAGGCTTCAAGCTTTCTTT.